Following are 15 T cell receptor beta chains from one sample sequenced in a study of Ad26.COV2.S vaccination and SARS-CoV-2 variants. Regarding treatment: some 20 received Ad26.COV2.S at low or high dose, single or two shots; about five received placebo; per-sample allocation not given. Samples analyzed were those drawn on day 63 after the first vaccine or placebo injection. The assay was immunoSEQ multiplex PCR, and TCRdb's table has in-frame clones only and misses some. The sample carries hundreds of thousands of clones, approximately 92% recorded once. The specimen comprised peripheral blood, sampled in a trial of Ad26.COV2.S vaccine versus placebo. Receptors were obtained from a person between 18 and 65 years old who received the Ad26.COV2.S COVID-19 vaccine or a placebo.

The J gene is TRBJ1-2, the V gene TRBV6-4; D gene unclear. V was cut by 0 bases and J by 2 bases, with 7 bases left in between. From germline, CDR1 is MRHNA and CDR2 SNTAGT. CDR3 length: 14 amino acids. The CDR3 protein is CASSDSGENYGYTF. The CDR3 nucleotides read TGTGCCAGCAGTGACTCGGGAGAAAACTATGGCTACACCTTC.

Here the CDR3 reads CATSRDFGTSGPHEQYF. The CDR3 nucleotides read TGTGCCACCAGCAGAGATTTTGGGACTAGCGGGCCCCACGAGCAGTACTTC. The chain joins TRBV15 to TRBJ2-7; 12 positions match TRBD2. The CDR3 contains 17 residues. The ends lost 0 bases at V and 5 bases at J; junction bases unmatched: 8. Germline lookup yields CDR1 LNHNV and CDR2 YYDKDF (reference sequence).

The chain employs TRBV9 and TRBJ2-7; D is undetermined. Germline V lookup: CDR1 SGDLS, CDR2 YYNGEE. The CDR3 totals 13 residues. Trimming cost V 1 base and J 3 bases, with 8 bases left between them. Written as DNA, the CDR3 is TGTGCCAGCAGCGTAAGGCCAGACTACGAGCAGTACTTC. Translating it yields CASSVRPDYEQYF.

The chain carries TRBV4-2 and TRBJ1-4; D is ambiguous. This CDR3 is 16 amino acids long. V gave up 0 bases and J gave up 5 bases, with 13 bases separating them. The V gene's germline CDR1 is LGHNA and CDR2 YNFKEQ. CDR3 nucleotide sequence: TGTGCCAGCAGCCAAGATGTCGGGTCGGCAAATGAAAAACTGTTTTTT. As protein: CASSQDVGSANEKLFF.

The chain carries TRBV5-1 and TRBJ2-2; unclear D gene. Germline lookup yields CDR1 SGHRS and CDR2 YFSETQ. V was shortened by 0 bases and J by 7 bases, with 10 bases between the two germline ends. This CDR3 comprises 14 residues. The CDR3 nucleotides are TGCGCCAGCAGCTTGGACTCATATCTCGGGGAGCTGTTTTTT. Translation: CASSLDSYLGELFF.

This clone was counted a few times. V usage is TRBV5-4 and J usage is TRBJ2-2; no reliable D call. CDR1 and CDR2 (germline): SGHNT, YYREEE (reference sequence). V shed 0 bases and J shed 6 bases, with 12 bases lying between them. The CDR3 contains 15 residues. The CDR3 bases are TGTGCCAGCAGCTTGGGAATCGCCCTCCCCGGGGAGCTGTTTTTT. Its translation is CASSLGIALPGELFF.

The V gene is TRBV7-2, the J gene TRBJ2-3; 10 bases fit TRBD2. V lost 5 bases to trimming and J lost 1 base; unmatched junction nucleotides: 9. The CDR3 is 17 residues long. CDR1 is SGHTA and CDR2 is FQGNSA in the germline V gene. The CDR3 spells CASSHHPGLAGTDTQYF. The CDR3 DNA follows: TGTGCCAGCAGCCACCACCCCGGACTAGCGGGCACAGATACGCAGTATTTT.

The sample holds one count of this clone. V and J are TRBV28 and TRBJ2-1; 7 bases align to TRBD2. The CDR3 spans 15 residues. Germline CDR1 MDHEN, CDR2 SYDVKM. J gave up 7 bases and V 6 bases, and 12 bases lay outside the gene matches. In DNA, the CDR3 is TGTGCCAGCAGGGAAGGACTAGGCTACGTAAATGAGCAGTTCTTC. Its translation: CASREGLGYVNEQFF.

V and J are TRBV2 and TRBJ2-5; 14 bases line up with TRBD2. The CDR3 is 16 amino acids. V lost 8 bases and J lost 3; bases outside the gene matches: 8. The germline gives CDR1 SNHLY, CDR2 FYNNEI. Written as DNA, the CDR3 is TGTGCCAGCCGTGGGTTGGGACTAGCGGGAGAAGAGACCCAGTACTTC. Protein: CASRGLGLAGEETQYF.

CDR3 sequence (DNA): TGTGCCAGCAGCCCCGGGCAGGGGGCCTACACTGAAGCTTTCTTT. As protein: CASSPGQGAYTEAFF. The chain joins TRBV11-1 to TRBJ1-1; 8 bases agree with TRBD1. The CDR3 is 15 amino acids. The ends lost 5 bases at V and 3 bases at J; junction bases unmatched: 8. The V gene's germline CDR1 is SGHAT and CDR2 FQDESV (reference sequence).

V and J are TRBV6-5 and TRBJ2-5; D gene unclear. Germline V gene lookup returns CDR1 MNHEY and CDR2 SVGAGI. The CDR3 length is 14 residues. Trimming pared 1 base from V and 5 bases from J, leaving 11 bases between. The CDR3 here is CASSYLRLEETQYF. The CDR3 nucleotides read TGTGCCAGCAGTTACTTAAGGTTGGAGGAGACCCAGTACTTC.

The V and J genes are TRBV19 and TRBJ2-6; D may be TRBD1 (6 bases). The CDR3 is 15 residues long. The V end lost 4 bases, the J end lost 0 bases, and 7 bases lay between the germline ends. Germline-derived CDR1 and CDR2 are LNHDA and SQIVND (reference sequence). The CDR3 region has the DNA TGTGCCAGTAGTAAAGGGGGCTCTGGGGCCAACGTCCTGACTTTC. Translation: CASSKGGSGANVLTF.

V usage is TRBV5-4 and J usage is TRBJ1-6; D may be TRBD1 (5 bases). Trimming pared 0 bases from V and 7 bases from J, leaving 17 bases between. The V gene's germline CDR1 is SGHNT and CDR2 YYREEE (reference sequence). The CDR3 is 17 amino acids. The CDR3 here is CASSLERGAGRNSPLHF. The CDR3 DNA reads as TGTGCCAGCAGCTTGGAGCGCGGGGCAGGACGAAATTCACCCCTCCACTTT.

The chain recombines TRBV11-2 with TRBJ2-1, with 10 bases identical to TRBD2. Germline trimming cut 1 base from V and 9 bases from J; bases unmatched to any gene: 12. There are 17 residues in the CDR3. Germline lookup yields CDR1 SGHAT and CDR2 FQNNGV. In DNA, the CDR3 is TGTGCCAGCAGCTTAGTGGTAGCGGGAGGCGCTTTCGTTGAGCAGTTCTTC. Encoded protein: CASSLVVAGGAFVEQFF.

This chain connects TRBV27 to TRBJ2-1, with 8 bases lining up with TRBD2. This CDR3 contains 16 residues. The germline CDR1 and CDR2 sequences are MNHEY and SMNVEV (reference sequence). The V and J ends lost 1 base and 0 bases, in that order; junction bases with no gene match: 2. CDR3 sequence reads: CASSLFSGSSYNEQFF. The CDR3 nucleotides are TGTGCCAGCAGTTTATTCAGCGGGAGCTCCTACAATGAGCAGTTCTTC.